These 28 T cell receptor beta chains originate from one sample sequenced in a study of shared T cell receptors in the human thymus. The protocol was immunoSEQ multiplex PCR, while the TCRdb copy is restricted to in-frame clones and leaves out a portion. This sample has more than 550,000 clones; approximately 87% occur once, and the top ten carry about 0.0094%. These data also featured in a second study, about human thymus T cells.

Sequencing was carried out using thymocytes. The receptors were gathered from a boy less than two years old with a congenital heart defect.

V gene TRBV10-2 combines with J gene TRBJ1-4; maybe TRBD1 (5 bases). The germline CDR1 and CDR2 sequences are WSHSY and SAAADI. This CDR3 has 18 amino acids. Between the trimmed V and J ends, which lost 2 bases and 8 bases, there was a span of 24 bases. The CDR3, as DNA: TGCGCCAGCAGTGAGCTAGCCAGGGAGGGTTCATGGGCAGAAAAACTGTTTTTT. Translating it yields CASSELAREGSWAEKLFF.

This chain joins TRBV10-2 and TRBJ2-2; TRBD1 matches at 7 bases. The CDR3 has 14 amino acids. Germline loops: CDR1 WSHSY, CDR2 SAAADI. Trimming took 2 bases from V and 6 from J; bases not matched to a gene: 3. CDR3 in DNA: TGCGCCAGCAGTGAGGGGCAGGGGGCCGGGGAGCTGTTTTTT. Its protein product is CASSEGQGAGELFF.

A single count supports this clone. DNA of the CDR3: TGTGCCAGCAGCTTAGAGGACAGGGGGCTGGCAGATACGCAGTATTTT. Its protein product is CASSLEDRGLADTQYF. This chain connects TRBV7-2 to TRBJ2-3, with TRBD1 matching over 11 bases. This CDR3 region has 16 residues. The germline V gene has CDR1 SGHTA and CDR2 FQGNSA. Trimming removed 1 base from V and 4 bases from J; junction bases left unmatched: 4. The whole variable domain, remainder taken from reference TRBV7-2 and TRBJ2-3, is GAGVSQSPSNKVTEKGKDVELRCDPISGHTALYWYRQSLGQGLEFLIYFQGNSAPDKSGLPSDRFSAERTGGSVSTLTIQRTQQEDSAVYLCASSLEDRGLADTQYFGPGTRLTVL.

In this sample, this clone turned up once. This sequence joins TRBV7-2 and TRBJ2-1; a possible D gene is TRBD2 (6 bases). Germline V CDR1 and CDR2: SGHTA, FQGNSA. The CDR3 loop spans 16 amino acids. The V end was cut by 2 bases, the J end by 4 bases, with 15 bases between. The CDR3 loop is CASSLLSGGAYNEQFF. The CDR3 DNA reads TGTGCCAGCAGCTTACTGTCAGGCGGGGCTTACAATGAGCAGTTCTTC.

V gene TRBV7-9 combines with J gene TRBJ2-3, with a tentative D call TRBD1 (6 bases). In germline, CDR1 is SEHNR, CDR2 FQNEAQ (reference sequence). Trimming shortened V by 5 bases and J by 8 bases, and 26 bases separated the two germline ends. This CDR3 is 17 amino acids long. The CDR3 here is CASSQLVNWGPEGTQYF. CDR3 DNA: TGTGCCAGCAGCCAACTCGTCAACTGGGGGCCTGAGGGTACGCAGTATTTT. The full variable domain, its missing parts supplied by reference TRBV7-9 and TRBJ2-3, is DTGVSQNPRHKITKRGQNVTFRCDPISEHNRLYWYRQTLGQGPEFLTYFQNEAQLEKSRLLSDRFSAERPKGSFSTLEIQRTEQGDSAMYLCASSQLVNWGPEGTQYFGPGTRLTVL.

The chain couples TRBV10-3 to TRBJ1-2, with D possibly TRBD1 on 6 matching bases. V was clipped by 4 bases and J by 4 bases, with 19 bases between them. CDR3 size: 16 residues. Per the germline V gene, CDR1 is ENHRY and CDR2 is SYGVKD. CDR3 sequence: CAISALLTGGPYGYTF. In DNA form, the CDR3 reads TGTGCCATCAGTGCCCTACTGACAGGTGGACCCTATGGCTACACCTTC.

The chain carries TRBV4-3 and TRBJ2-1, with 11 bases lining up with TRBD2. This CDR3 is built from 20 residues. The germline V gene encodes CDR1 LGHNA and CDR2 YSLEER. J was trimmed by 0 bases and V by 2 bases; bases with no gene match: 12. The CDR3 DNA reads TGCGCCAGCAGCCAATTAGCGGGGGGGCTCCGCGCAAGCTCCTACAATGAGCAGTTCTTC. Its protein is CASSQLAGGLRASSYNEQFF.

The chain joins TRBV6-1 to TRBJ2-1; 12 nucleotides agree with TRBD2. Germline values: CDR1 MNHNS, CDR2 SASEGT. Trimming took 7 bases from V and 5 from J; bases not matched to a gene: 3. The CDR3 has 14 residues. This CDR3 reads CASMRTSGNNEQFF. The CDR3 bases are TGTGCCAGCATGAGGACTAGCGGGAACAATGAGCAGTTCTTC.

The rearrangement uses TRBV9 and TRBJ2-5, with TRBD1 matching over 10 bases. In germline, CDR1 is SGDLS, CDR2 YYNGEE. This CDR3 comprises 15 residues. J lost 4 bases, V lost 5 bases, and 8 bases had no gene match. The CDR3 nucleotides are TGTGCCAGCAGTGAAAGGACAGGGGGGGGAGAGACCCAGTACTTC. This sequence encodes CASSERTGGGETQYF.

The J gene is TRBJ1-6, the V gene TRBV4-1; 9 nucleotides line up with TRBD1. V dropped 2 bases and J dropped 7; count of bases not matched to a gene: 6. The germline V gene encodes CDR1 MGHRA and CDR2 YSYEKL. CDR3 size: 16 residues. In DNA form, the CDR3 reads TGCGCCAGCAGCCAAAAACAGGGGGCGCGAAATTCACCCCTCCACTTT. Its translation is CASSQKQGARNSPLHF.

V is TRBV7-9 and J is TRBJ1-2; no definite D call. The CDR3 runs to 14 residues. The germline CDR1 and CDR2 sequences are SEHNR and FQNEAQ (reference sequence). V was clipped by 3 bases and J by 5 bases, with 13 bases between them. CDR3 sequence (DNA): TGTGCCAGCAGCTTCGGGGTTCCGACTTATGGCTACACCTTC. Protein: CASSFGVPTYGYTF.

The CDR3 sequence is CASGLRDRGRSRYEQYF. The CDR3 nucleotides read TGTGCTAGTGGTTTGAGAGACAGGGGGCGAAGCCGCTACGAGCAGTACTTC. The chain recombines TRBV12-5 with TRBJ2-7, with 10 bases identical to TRBD1. Germline CDR1 reads LGHNT; CDR2 reads FRNRAP. The V segment lost 2 bases and the J segment 3 bases; nucleotides outside the gene matches: 10. CDR3 length equals 17 residues. The full variable domain, completed using reference TRBV12-5 and TRBJ2-7, is DARVTQTPRHKVTEMGQEVTMRCQPILGHNTVFWYRQTMMQGLELLAYFRNRAPLDDSGMPKDRFSAEMPDATLATLKIQPSEPRDSAVYFCASGLRDRGRSRYEQYFGPGTRLTVT.

V usage is TRBV28 and J usage is TRBJ1-1; TRBD1 matches at 8 bases. The length of the CDR3 is 13 residues. Germline V gives CDR1 MDHEN, CDR2 SYDVKM. V lost 3 bases, J lost 10 bases, and 7 bases stayed unmatched. The CDR3 here is CASSLFRGQGAFF. The DNA of the CDR3 is TGTGCCAGCAGTTTGTTCAGGGGGCAAGGAGCTTTCTTT.

The rearrangement uses TRBV7-8 and TRBJ1-2; 7 bases match TRBD1. Per the germline V gene, CDR1 is SGHVS and CDR2 is FQNEAQ. The CDR3 totals 15 residues. With V trimmed by 7 bases and J by 8 bases, 16 bases remained unmatched. The CDR3 DNA follows: TGTGCCAGCAATTCCGGATTAAAGGGGGCTGGAGGCTACACCTTC. Protein sequence: CASNSGLKGAGGYTF.

V usage is TRBV30 and J usage is TRBJ1-1; D ambiguous. Germline loops: CDR1 GTSNPN, CDR2 SVGIG (reference sequence). V gave up 4 bases and J gave up 10 bases, with 19 bases separating them. The CDR3 extends over 13 amino acids. CDR3 amino acids: CAWTIREGRGAFF. The CDR3 DNA is TGTGCCTGGACAATAAGAGAAGGCCGGGGAGCTTTCTTT. The whole variable domain, remainder taken from reference TRBV30 and TRBJ1-1, is SQTIHQWPATLVQPVGSPLSLECTVEGTSNPNLYWYRQAAGRGLQLLFYSVGIGQISSEVPQNLSASRPQDRQFILSSKKLLLSDSGFYLCAWTIREGRGAFFGQGTRLTVV.

The V and J genes are TRBV13 and TRBJ2-1, with 8 bases matching TRBD2. Germline CDR1 is PRHDT and CDR2 is FYEKMQ (reference sequence). This CDR3 is 17 amino acids long. The junction had 13 bases not matched to a gene; V was cut back by 5 bases and J by 4 bases. The CDR3 nucleotides read TGTGCCAGCAGCCTCCGGACTAGCTCCCCTACGTACAATGAGCAGTTCTTC. Translating gives CASSLRTSSPTYNEQFF.

V is TRBV27 and J is TRBJ1-6; weak D call: TRBD1 (5 bases). Per the germline V gene, CDR1 is MNHEY and CDR2 is SMNVEV (reference sequence). V was shortened by 4 bases and J by 14 bases, with 24 bases between the two germline ends. The CDR3 extends over 16 amino acids. CDR3 region: CASSYLHVLGVGALHF. CDR3 DNA sequence: TGTGCCAGCAGTTATCTCCACGTTCTTGGAGTAGGGGCCCTCCACTTT.

The CDR3 DNA is TGTGCCAGCAGCTCCCGGGTAGCGGGAGGAACAGATACGCAGTATTTT. Residues: CASSSRVAGGTDTQYF. This sequence joins TRBV5-5 and TRBJ2-3, with 10 bases fitting TRBD2. CDR1 and CDR2 from the germline V gene are SGHKS and YYEKEE (reference sequence). V trimming: 3 bases; J trimming: 3 bases; junction bases outside the gene matches: 7. This CDR3 has 16 amino acids. Full variable domain (missing parts from reference TRBV5-5 and TRBJ2-3): DAGVTQSPTHLIKTRGQQVTLRCSPISGHKSVSWYQQVLGQGPQFIFQYYEKEERGRGNFPDRFSARQFPNYSSELNVNALLLGDSALYLCASSSRVAGGTDTQYFGPGTRLTVL.

This clone has more than one count but fewer than ten. The chain links TRBV10-3 to TRBJ2-5; weak D call: TRBD2 (7 bases). The CDR3 is 12 residues long. Trimming cost V 10 bases and J 5 bases, with 14 bases left between them. The V gene's germline CDR1 is ENHRY and CDR2 SYGVKD. The CDR3, as DNA: TGTGCCACCTTCGGGGGGCAGGAGACCCAGTACTTC. Encoded protein: CATFGGQETQYF.

The chain couples TRBV6-5 to TRBJ1-5; 7 positions agree with TRBD1. The end of the DNA fits TRBJ2-3 better, so the J call may be wrong. This CDR3 is 12 amino acids long. Germline-derived CDR1 and CDR2 are MNHEY and SVGAGI. The CDR3 nucleotides read TGTGCCAGCAGACAGGGGAATCAGCCCCAGTATTTT. It yields the protein CASRQGNQPQYF.

This chain uses TRBV25-1 with TRBJ1-1; TRBD1 matches at 9 bases. The V segment lost 6 bases and the J segment 5 bases; nucleotides outside the gene matches: 16. The V gene's germline CDR1 is MGHDK and CDR2 SYGVNS. The CDR3 is 17 amino acids. The CDR3 DNA follows: TGTGCCAGCAGGCCAAAGAATGCCCCACAGGGGGCAACTGAAGCTTTCTTT. Amino acid sequence: CASRPKNAPQGATEAFF.

The chain has TRBV2 and TRBJ2-7, with 7 nucleotides matching TRBD1. Per germline, CDR1 SNHLY and CDR2 FYNNEI. J lost 5 bases, V lost 7 bases, and 8 bases had no gene match. This CDR3 has 13 residues. CDR3 coding DNA: TGTGCCAGCACCGACAGGGAGAACGACGAGCAGTACTTC. Protein product: CASTDRENDEQYF.

The chain carries TRBV7-6 and TRBJ2-7; no reliable D call. V lost 4 bases to trimming and J lost 3 bases, with 4 bases between them. Germline CDR1 SGHVS, CDR2 FNYEAQ. This CDR3 has 11 residues. CDR3 sequence (DNA): TGTGCCAGCAGCTCCCACTACGAGCAGTACTTC. Translated: CASSSHYEQYF. The full variable domain, its missing parts supplied by reference TRBV7-6 and TRBJ2-7, is GAGVSQSPRYKVTKRGQDVALRCDPISGHVSLYWYRQALGQGPEFLTYFNYEAQQDKSGLPNDRFSAERPEGSISTLTIQRTEQRDSAMYRCASSSHYEQYFGPGTRLTVT.

The chain couples TRBV6-6 to TRBJ2-5; a possible D gene is TRBD1 (6 bases). V lost 0 bases to trimming and J lost 6 bases, with 11 bases between them. Germline V lookup: CDR1 MNHNY, CDR2 SVGAGI (reference sequence). The CDR3 runs to 14 residues. The DNA of the CDR3 is TGTGCCAGCAGTTACTCTTACAGGGAACAGACCCAGTACTTC. It is translated as CASSYSYREQTQYF.

This clone is a singleton in its sample. This chain links TRBV7-8 with TRBJ1-1, with 10 positions matching TRBD1. CDR3 length equals 19 residues. Losses at the gene ends were 2 bases for V and 0 bases for J; bases not matched to a gene: 12. Germline loops: CDR1 SGHVS, CDR2 FQNEAQ. For the CDR3, the DNA is TGTGCCAGCAGCTTAAAGGGACAGGGGATGGCGGGGATGAACACTGAAGCTTTCTTT. Protein product: CASSLKGQGMAGMNTEAFF.

The chain recombines TRBV27 with TRBJ2-1, with 9 bases identical to TRBD2. Germline trimming cut 5 bases from V and 1 base from J; bases unmatched to any gene: 9. CDR3 length equals 17 residues. The germline gives CDR1 MNHEY, CDR2 SMNVEV (reference sequence). For the CDR3, the DNA is TGTGCCAGCAGTAAAATGACTAGCGGACCTTCCTACAATGAGCAGTTCTTC. This sequence encodes CASSKMTSGPSYNEQFF.

The chain uses TRBV5-1 and TRBJ2-1, with D possibly TRBD2 on 6 matching bases. The germline V gene has CDR1 SGHRS and CDR2 YFSETQ. The germline V and J ends were trimmed by 1 base and 8 bases, with 10 bases remaining between them. The CDR3 has 13 amino acids. CDR3 in amino acids: CASSLSSGDEQFF. The CDR3 coding sequence is TGCGCCAGCAGCTTGTCCTCGGGGGATGAGCAGTTCTTC.

This clone was observed a single time. V gene TRBV28 combines with J gene TRBJ1-2, with unresolved D. CDR3 length: 13 amino acids. Deletions cut 4 bases from V and 5 bases from J, with 11 bases between. Germline lookup yields CDR1 MDHEN and CDR2 SYDVKM. CDR3 nucleotide sequence: TGTGCCAGCAGTTCCGGGAGGGTTTATGGCTACACCTTC. This sequence encodes CASSSGRVYGYTF.